This T cell receptor beta chain comes out of a study of OX40 agonist ivuxolimab in advanced cancers. Background on the study: The study treated patients with ivuxolimab, an agonistic anti-OX40 (CD134) antibody. Those enrolled were 80% to 85% male, with a mean age of roughly 62 years and ages from about 20 to 79. The study, taken as a whole, reports: Partial responders dosed at 0.1-3.0 mg/kg displayed clonal expansion ranking among the lowest.

This clone was observed a handful of times. The target antigen is unknown. Prior autoimmune disease or systemic immunosuppression barred patients. J gave up 4 bases and V 10 bases, and 8 bases lay outside the gene matches. Germline V gene lookup returns CDR1 LNHDA and CDR2 SQIVND (reference sequence). The CDR3 totals 13 residues. Assay: immunoSEQ multiplex PCR; the TCRdb copy retains only in-frame clones and omits some. The sample records 72,000 or so clones, approximately 80% being singletons. The input for sequencing was CD4+ or CD8+ T cells sorted from blood, taken in a trial of the OX40 agonist ivuxolimab. This sequence originates from an adult with an advanced solid tumor such as melanoma, head and neck, liver or kidney cancer. J is TRBJ2-3 and V is TRBV19; 7 nucleotides agree with TRBD2. The CDR3 coding sequence is TGTGCCACCTCAGAAAGCGGGGCAGATACGCAGTATTTT. This sequence encodes CATSESGADTQYF.